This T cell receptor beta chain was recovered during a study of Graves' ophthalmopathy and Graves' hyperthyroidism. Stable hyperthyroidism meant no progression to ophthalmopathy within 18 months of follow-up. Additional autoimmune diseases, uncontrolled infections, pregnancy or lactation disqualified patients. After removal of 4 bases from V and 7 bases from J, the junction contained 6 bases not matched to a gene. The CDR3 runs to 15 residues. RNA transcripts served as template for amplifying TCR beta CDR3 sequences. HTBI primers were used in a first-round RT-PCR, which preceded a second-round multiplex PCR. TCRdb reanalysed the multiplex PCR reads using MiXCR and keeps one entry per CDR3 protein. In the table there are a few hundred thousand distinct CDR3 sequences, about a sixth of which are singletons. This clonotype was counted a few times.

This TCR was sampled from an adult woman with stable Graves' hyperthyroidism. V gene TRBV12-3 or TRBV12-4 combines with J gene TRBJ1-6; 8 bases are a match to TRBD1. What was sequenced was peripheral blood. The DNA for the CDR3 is TGTGCCAGCAGTTCGGACAGGGTATACAATTCACCCCTCCACTTT. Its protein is CASSSDRVYNSPLHF.